The clone carrying this T cell receptor (beta chain) came up once. Repertoires were generated with immunoSEQ multiplex PCR, while TCRdb's copy carries only in-frame clones and drops some. The table has some 200,000 clones, approximately 85% seen once. This entry comes from a study of blood T cell repertoires in COVID-19. About the study: Spain, Italy and the United States supplied samples that represented acute and convalescent COVID-19.

Germline V gene sequence: CDR1 LGHNA, CDR2 YNFKEQ. This CDR3 spans 16 amino acids. V gave up 2 bases and J gave up 3 bases; unmatched junction bases: 8. This chain links TRBV4-2 with TRBJ2-7; 9 bases align to TRBD1. This sequence was found in a woman aged 70-85 years with COVID-19, enrolled during active disease. The sequenced sample consisted of peripheral blood. Here the CDR3 DNA reads TGTGCCAGCAGCCAAACCGGGACAGGGATCGTCTACGAGCAGTACTTC. Protein sequence: CASSQTGTGIVYEQYF.